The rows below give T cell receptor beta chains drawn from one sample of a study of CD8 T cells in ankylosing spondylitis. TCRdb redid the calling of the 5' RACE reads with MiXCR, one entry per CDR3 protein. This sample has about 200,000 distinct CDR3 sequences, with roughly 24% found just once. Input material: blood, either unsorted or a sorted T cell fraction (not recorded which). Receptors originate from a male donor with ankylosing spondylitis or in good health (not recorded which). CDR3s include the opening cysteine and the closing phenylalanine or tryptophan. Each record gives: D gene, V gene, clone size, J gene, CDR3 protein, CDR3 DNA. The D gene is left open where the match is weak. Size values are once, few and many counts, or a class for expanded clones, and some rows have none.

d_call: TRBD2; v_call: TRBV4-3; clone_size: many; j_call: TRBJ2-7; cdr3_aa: CASSRLAGEGNEQYF; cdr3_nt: TGCGCCAGCAGTCGACTAGCGGGAGAAGGTAACGAGCAGTACTTC
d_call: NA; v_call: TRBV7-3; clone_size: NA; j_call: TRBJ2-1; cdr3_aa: CASSALPSSGNEQFF; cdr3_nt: TGTGCCAGCAGCGCCCTCCCTAGCTCGGGCAATGAGCAGTTCTTC
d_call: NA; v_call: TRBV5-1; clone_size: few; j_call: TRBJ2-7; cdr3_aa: CASSIGQYEQYF; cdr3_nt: TGCGCCAGCAGCATAGGACAGTACGAGCAGTACTTC
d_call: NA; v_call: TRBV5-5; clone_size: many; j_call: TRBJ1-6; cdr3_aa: CASSSGVYSYNSPLHF; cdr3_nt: TGTGCCAGCAGCTCAGGGGTTTACTCCTATAATTCACCCCTCCACTTT
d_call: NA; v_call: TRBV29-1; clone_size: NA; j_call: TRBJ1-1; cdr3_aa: CSVEKTVNTEAFF; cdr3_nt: TGCAGCGTTGAAAAGACAGTGAACACTGAAGCTTTCTTT
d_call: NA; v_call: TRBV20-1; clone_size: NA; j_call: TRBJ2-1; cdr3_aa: CSARGGNEQFF; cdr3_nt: TGCAGTGCTAGGGGGGGCAATGAGCAGTTCTTC
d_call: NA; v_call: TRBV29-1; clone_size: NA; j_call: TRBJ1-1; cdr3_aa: CSVAGRLNTEAFF; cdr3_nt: TGCAGCGTCGCGGGACGGCTGAACACTGAAGCTTTCTTT
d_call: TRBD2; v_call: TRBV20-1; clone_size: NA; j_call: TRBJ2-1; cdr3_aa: CSARLLLAFDNEQFF; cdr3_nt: TGCAGTGCCAGGCTCCTACTAGCGTTTGACAATGAGCAGTTCTTC
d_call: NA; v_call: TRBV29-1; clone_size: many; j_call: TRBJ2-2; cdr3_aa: CSVSGAPGTGELFF; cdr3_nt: TGCAGCGTCTCGGGGGCCCCGGGCACCGGGGAGCTGTTTTTT
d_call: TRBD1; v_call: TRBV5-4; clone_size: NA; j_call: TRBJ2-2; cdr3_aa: CASSLGLLGQGITGELFF; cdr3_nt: TGTGCCAGCAGCTTGGGCCTCCTAGGACAGGGAATTACCGGGGAGCTGTTTTTT
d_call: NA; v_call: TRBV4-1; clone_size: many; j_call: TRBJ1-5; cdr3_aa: CASSQDAGGGSNQPQHF; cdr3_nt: TGCGCCAGCAGCCAAGATGCGGGGGGCGGAAGCAATCAGCCCCAGCATTTT